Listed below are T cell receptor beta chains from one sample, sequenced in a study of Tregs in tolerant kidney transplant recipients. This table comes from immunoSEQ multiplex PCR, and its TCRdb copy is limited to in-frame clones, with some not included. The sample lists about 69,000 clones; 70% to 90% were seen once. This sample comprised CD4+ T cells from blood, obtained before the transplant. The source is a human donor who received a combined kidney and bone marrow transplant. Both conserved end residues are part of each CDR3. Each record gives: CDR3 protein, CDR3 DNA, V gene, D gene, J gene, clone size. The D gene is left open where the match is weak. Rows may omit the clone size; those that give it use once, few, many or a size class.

CDR3: CASSELDHQGSNEQFF
DNA: TGTGCCAGCAGTGAATTGGACCATCAGGGCTCCAATGAGCAGTTCTTC
V: TRBV2
D: NA
J: TRBJ2-1
size: NA

CDR3: CASRGDRGRRNEQFF
DNA: TGTGCCAGCAGAGGGGACAGGGGGCGACGCAATGAGCAGTTCTTC
V: TRBV28
D: TRBD1
J: TRBJ2-1
size: NA

CDR3: CASPPTGGWYGYTF
DNA: TGCGCCAGCCCGCCTACAGGGGGCTGGTATGGCTACACCTTC
V: TRBV5-1
D: TRBD1
J: TRBJ1-2
size: NA

CDR3: CASSETRGGAFF
DNA: TGTGCCAGCAGCGAGACAAGGGGGGGAGCTTTCTTT
V: TRBV27
D: NA
J: TRBJ1-1
size: NA

CDR3: CASSARDRAWGYTF
DNA: TGTGCCAGCAGCGCGAGAGACAGGGCATGGGGCTACACCTTC
V: TRBV5-6
D: TRBD1
J: TRBJ1-2
size: NA

CDR3: CASNQGQIAKNIQYF
DNA: TGTGCCAGCAATCAGGGACAAATAGCCAAAAACATTCAGTACTTC
V: TRBV2
D: NA
J: TRBJ2-4
size: NA

CDR3: CAWSTTGEETQYF
DNA: TGTGCCTGGAGTACGACAGGGGAAGAGACCCAGTACTTC
V: TRBV30
D: TRBD1
J: TRBJ2-5
size: NA

CDR3: CASSTGGLAGVDEQFF
DNA: TGCGCCAGCAGCACGGGGGGACTAGCGGGAGTCGACGAGCAGTTCTTC
V: TRBV4-1
D: TRBD2
J: TRBJ2-1
size: NA

CDR3: CASSLASGRADTQYF
DNA: TGTGCCAGCAGCTTGGCTAGCGGGAGGGCAGATACGCAGTATTTT
V: TRBV5-4
D: TRBD2
J: TRBJ2-3
size: NA

CDR3: CASSRTGNEQYF
DNA: TGTGCCAGCAGTCGGACAGGGAACGAGCAGTACTTC
V: TRBV5-8
D: TRBD1
J: TRBJ2-7
size: few

CDR3: CASSFTNRETEAFF
DNA: TGTGCCAGCAGCTTTACGAACAGGGAAACTGAAGCTTTCTTT
V: TRBV5-8
D: NA
J: TRBJ1-1
size: NA

CDR3: CASSFRQGTDTQYF
DNA: TGTGCCAGCAGTTTCCGACAGGGGACAGATACGCAGTATTTT
V: TRBV28
D: TRBD1
J: TRBJ2-3
size: NA

CDR3: CASSMRTSGNEQYF
DNA: TGTGCCAGTAGTATGAGGACTAGCGGGAACGAGCAGTACTTC
V: TRBV19
D: TRBD2
J: TRBJ2-7
size: NA

CDR3: CASSYVHPATNEKLFF
DNA: TGTGCCAGCAGTTATGTACACCCTGCAACTAATGAAAAACTGTTTTTT
V: TRBV6-5
D: NA
J: TRBJ1-4
size: NA

CDR3: CASTMGGTGGDGYTF
DNA: TGTGCCAGCACCATGGGGGGGACAGGGGGCGATGGCTACACCTTC
V: TRBV28
D: TRBD1
J: TRBJ1-2
size: NA

CDR3: CASSVLAGGPLSSYEQYF
DNA: TGTGCCAGCAGTGTACTAGCGGGAGGGCCGTTGAGCTCCTACGAGCAGTACTTC
V: TRBV25-1
D: TRBD2
J: TRBJ2-7
size: NA

CDR3: CASSVLKQGVGWEQYF
DNA: TGTGCCAGCAGCGTGCTAAAACAGGGGGTAGGATGGGAGCAGTACTTC
V: TRBV5-6
D: TRBD1
J: TRBJ2-7
size: NA

CDR3: CASSENSSGGENEQYF
DNA: TGTGCCAGCAGTGAAAATAGTAGTGGGGGGGAGAACGAGCAGTACTTC
V: TRBV2
D: TRBD2
J: TRBJ2-7
size: once

CDR3: CASAWGRDNEQFF
DNA: TGTGCCAGCGCATGGGGCAGGGACAATGAGCAGTTCTTC
V: TRBV2
D: NA
J: TRBJ2-1
size: NA

CDR3: CASRTRGTDTQYF
DNA: TGTGCCAGCAGAACGCGGGGCACAGATACGCAGTATTTT
V: TRBV7-2
D: NA
J: TRBJ2-3
size: NA

CDR3: CASSHGSRGPREQYF
DNA: TGTGCCAGCAGTCATGGGAGCAGGGGGCCTCGTGAGCAGTACTTC
V: TRBV14
D: TRBD1
J: TRBJ2-7
size: NA

CDR3: CASSLLGNQPQHF
DNA: TGTGCCAGCAGTTTATTAGGCAATCAGCCCCAGCATTTT
V: TRBV28
D: NA
J: TRBJ1-5
size: once

CDR3: CASSSAPRVRSNQPQHF
DNA: TGTGCCAGCAGTTCCGCCCCCAGGGTTAGGAGCAATCAGCCCCAGCATTTT
V: TRBV28
D: NA
J: TRBJ1-5
size: NA

CDR3: CASSKAGGSDTQYF
DNA: TGTGCCAGCTCAAAAGCGGGAGGGTCAGATACGCAGTATTTT
V: TRBV18
D: TRBD2
J: TRBJ2-3
size: NA

CDR3: CASTLAGGFETQYF
DNA: TGTGCCAGCACACTAGCGGGAGGATTTGAGACCCAGTACTTC
V: TRBV5-8
D: TRBD2
J: TRBJ2-5
size: NA

CDR3: CASSEQRLNTEAFF
DNA: TGTGCCAGCAGTGAACAGCGCCTAAACACTGAAGCTTTCTTT
V: TRBV2
D: NA
J: TRBJ1-1
size: NA

CDR3: CASSFTSGSTGELFF
DNA: TGTGCCAGCAGCTTTACTAGCGGGAGTACCGGGGAGCTGTTTTTT
V: TRBV7-3
D: TRBD2
J: TRBJ2-2
size: NA

CDR3: CASSIDRGTSGTDTQYF
DNA: TGTGCCAGTAGTATAGATAGGGGGACTAGCGGCACAGATACGCAGTATTTT
V: TRBV19
D: TRBD2
J: TRBJ2-3
size: NA

CDR3: CASSLEPGNAYEQYF
DNA: TGTGCCAGCAGCTTGGAGCCGGGAAATGCCTACGAGCAGTACTTC
V: TRBV7-8
D: NA
J: TRBJ2-7
size: NA

CDR3: CASFMGGTNEKLFF
DNA: TGTGCCAGCTTCATGGGGGGAACTAATGAAAAACTGTTTTTT
V: TRBV28
D: NA
J: TRBJ1-4
size: NA

CDR3: CASSLYKGQGDGYTF
DNA: TGTGCCAGCAGCTTATACAAGGGACAGGGAGATGGCTACACCTTC
V: TRBV11-2
D: TRBD1
J: TRBJ1-2
size: once

CDR3: CASSLGGTSGRALSGELFF
DNA: TGTGCCAGCAGCTTGGGGGGGACTAGCGGGAGGGCCTTGTCCGGGGAGCTGTTTTTT
V: TRBV5-4
D: TRBD2
J: TRBJ2-2
size: once

CDR3: CASSDWSEQYF
DNA: TGTGCCAGCAGTGATTGGAGCGAGCAGTACTTC
V: TRBV25-1
D: NA
J: TRBJ2-7
size: few

CDR3: CASSLGMLAGVSDTQYF
DNA: TGTGCCAGCAGCTTAGGGATGCTAGCGGGAGTATCAGATACGCAGTATTTT
V: TRBV7-9
D: TRBD2
J: TRBJ2-3
size: NA

CDR3: CASRNDWNEQFF
DNA: TGTGCCAGCAGGAACGACTGGAATGAGCAGTTCTTC
V: TRBV2
D: NA
J: TRBJ2-1
size: NA

CDR3: CASSPRGSGDSYNEQFF
DNA: TGTGCCAGCAGCCCCCGGGGGTCGGGAGACTCCTACAATGAGCAGTTCTTC
V: TRBV5-4
D: NA
J: TRBJ2-1
size: NA

CDR3: CSADGLAGYNEQFF
DNA: TGCAGCGCCGACGGACTAGCGGGGTACAATGAGCAGTTCTTC
V: TRBV29-1
D: TRBD2
J: TRBJ2-1
size: NA

CDR3: CASSRTVTQETQYF
DNA: TGTGCCAGCAGCAGGACAGTTACCCAAGAGACCCAGTACTTC
V: TRBV5-6
D: NA
J: TRBJ2-5
size: NA

CDR3: CASSQDRGGGTGDTQYF
DNA: TGCGCCAGCAGCCAAGATAGGGGGGGCGGGACGGGAGATACGCAGTATTTT
V: TRBV4-3
D: NA
J: TRBJ2-3
size: NA

CDR3: CASSLYSGSTDTQYF
DNA: TGTGCCAGCAGCCTATATAGCGGATCCACAGATACGCAGTATTTT
V: TRBV9
D: NA
J: TRBJ2-3
size: once

CDR3: CASSLLAGGPYEQYF
DNA: TGTGCCAGCAGTTTATTAGCGGGAGGGCCTTACGAGCAGTACTTC
V: TRBV27
D: TRBD2
J: TRBJ2-7
size: NA

CDR3: CASSADRVGANVLTF
DNA: TGTGCCAGCAGCGCCGACAGGGTTGGGGCCAACGTCCTGACTTTC
V: TRBV11-1
D: TRBD1
J: TRBJ2-6
size: NA